Here is one TCR beta chain with its context. This sample was taken from a study of blood T cells in healthy people across ages. Germline assignment: CDR1 SQVTM and CDR2 ANQGSEA. The CDR3 loop spans 14 amino acids. Between the trimmed V and J ends, which lost 6 bases and 0 bases, there was a span of 14 bases. The authors ran a second PCR of about 7 to 11 cycles using a sample-barcoded 5' primer and a J-beta primer mix. MiXCR was run by TCRdb on the 5' RACE reads, yielding one entry per CDR3 protein. The top ten hold 25% to 35% of the sample, which has about 830,000 distinct CDR3 sequences, 60% to 80% seen once.

The chain recombines TRBV29-1 with TRBJ1-2; possibly TRBD1 for D (6 bases). The source material was blood. The sequence was collected from a man aged 25 to 40 in good health. This CDR3 reads CSVGGIPANYGYTF. CDR3 DNA: TGCAGCGTAGGGGGGATTCCGGCTAACTATGGCTACACCTTC.